This T cell receptor beta chain was obtained from a study of regulatory T cells in long-lasting Graves disease. Turning to the study itself: Graves' patients diagnosed newly had used antithyroid drugs under 3 months.

This clonotype was observed at least ten times. Its antigen is not identified. General study results and limits: It was in persistent disease that TRBV28, TRBJ1-2 and TRBJ2-5 were favored.

Regarding time point: newly diagnosed GD, antithyroid drugs for less than 3 months. RNA extracted from PBMCs served as the sequencing template. Tubes containing EDTA received 8 to 9.5 milliliters of drawn peripheral blood. Sequencing libraries for TCR beta were prepared with iRepertoire HTBI primers and Arm-PCR of CDR3 regions. In the original workflow: Spanning all samples, the identified segments comprised approximately 60 TRBV and some 15 TRBJ. TCRdb itself ran the multiplex PCR reads through MiXCR, one entry per CDR3 protein. For this entry, the V and J calls and clone size follow TCRdb and not the study's own pipeline. The sample lists 200,000 to 250,000 distinct CDR3 sequences, roughly 21% seen once, with about 15% in the top ten. V lost 7 bases, J lost 3 bases, and 13 bases lay in between. The CDR3 length is 14 residues.

This clonotype was sampled from a female donor with Graves disease. Sequenced here: peripheral blood mononuclear cells (PBMCs), sampled at new diagnosis, from a patient treated with antithyroid drugs. This chain joins TRBV12-3 or TRBV12-4 and TRBJ1-5; possible D gene TRBD1, 6 bases. The CDR3 sequence: CASTLDRLNQPQHF. In nucleotides, the CDR3 is TGTGCCAGCACCCTAGACAGGCTCAATCAGCCCCAGCATTTT.